This T cell receptor (beta chain) was obtained from a study of blood T cell repertoires in COVID-19. Authors' methods: Reference gene primer amplification gave nucleated cell count estimates. The table came from immunoSEQ multiplex PCR; TCRdb's copy has only in-frame clones and leaves some out. For V, J and clone size, that table is used; D and trimming come from the DNA. This table has 250,000 to 350,000 clones, roughly 89% appearing once. This CDR3 is 14 amino acids long. Per germline, CDR1 KGHSH and CDR2 LQKENI. With 3 bases removed from V and 6 bases from J, the gap between germline ends came to 15 bases.

The receptor was isolated from a woman aged 50 to 65 who had been exposed to COVID-19. The V and J genes are TRBV18 and TRBJ2-7; D might be TRBD2 (6 bases). Sequencing was performed on PBMCs or T cells enriched from blood (not recorded which). Here the CDR3 DNA reads TGTGCCAGCTCACCGTTGGCGGGATTGAGCGAGCAGTACTTC. Residues: CASSPLAGLSEQYF.